The clone carrying this T cell receptor beta chain showed up just once. This sample is part of a study of T cell responses to AZD1222 COVID-19 vaccine. Study details: Second-dose schedules of about 4 or about 12 weeks were combined.

The repertoire was sequenced with immunoSEQ multiplex PCR; TCRdb's copy has only in-frame clones and lacks some. The sample shows 110,000 to 150,000 clones, 80% to 90% of them seen only once. The CDR3 runs 12 residues. Material: peripheral blood, obtained on day 0 of AZD1222 vaccination. The sequence derives from an adult in good health. The chain carries TRBV21-1 and TRBJ1-2. TRBV21-1 is labeled a pseudogene. The CDR3 DNA sequence: TGTGCCAGCAGCAATTTTCTGTATGGCTACACCTTC. This translates into CASSNFLYGYTF.